These 29 T cell receptor beta chains share one sample of origin, sequenced in a study of tumor and adjacent non-tumor tissue in lung cancer. A modified ARM-PCR protocol with three rounds of nested PCR amplified TCRbeta. TCRdb re-analysed the multiplex PCR reads in MiXCR, keeping a single row per CDR3 protein. The sample records 120,000 or so distinct CDR3 sequences, 66% being singletons. RNA was extracted from bulk tissue without any cell sorting. Sequencing was carried out using lung tumor tissue. These receptors were obtained from a man between 25 and 39 years old with non-small cell lung cancer.

Regarding this clonotype: A much larger clonotype is one base distant, so this may be a read error. This CDR3 reads CASSQEQTGKAFF. For the CDR3, the DNA is TGTGCCAGCAGCCAAGAACAGACGGGTAAAGCTTTCTTT. The chain links TRBV4-2 to TRBJ1-1; D unresolved. The V end lost 0 bases, the J end lost 9 bases, and 11 bases lay between the germline ends. This CDR3 region has 13 residues. Germline V gene data show CDR1 as LGHNA and CDR2 as YNFKEQ.

This chain uses TRBV20-1 with TRBJ2-7, with a tentative D call TRBD1 (5 bases). CDR1 is DFQATT and CDR2 is SNEGSKA in the germline V gene (reference sequence). The CDR3 runs 15 residues. CDR3 region: CSASAPTASTYEQYF. In DNA, the CDR3 is TGCAGCGCTTCCGCACCGACAGCCAGCACTTACGAGCAGTACTTC.

The chain has TRBV19 and TRBJ1-4; D is undetermined. Trimming removed 6 bases at V and 5 bases at J, with 10 bases between. Germline loops: CDR1 LNHDA, CDR2 SQIVND (reference sequence). This CDR3 has 13 amino acids. This chain's CDR3 is CASSVPRNEKLFF. The DNA of the CDR3 is TGTGCCAGTAGCGTTCCTAGGAATGAAAAACTGTTTTTT. Together with reference TRBV19 and TRBJ1-4, the CDR3 gives the full variable domain: DGGITQSPKYLFRKEGQNVTLSCEQNLNHDAMYWYRQDPGQGLRLIYYSQIVNDFQKGDIAEGYSVSREKKESFPLTVTSAQKNPTAFYLCASSVPRNEKLFFGSGTQLSVL.

The sample holds many counts of this clonotype. The J gene is TRBJ2-1, the V gene TRBV12-3 or TRBV12-4; 9 bases agree with TRBD2. J was trimmed by 5 bases and V by 3 bases; bases with no gene match: 5. The CDR3 consists of 15 residues. CDR3 DNA: TGTGCCAGCAGTTTCAGGCGGACTAGCGACAATGAGCAGTTCTTC. Translating it yields CASSFRRTSDNEQFF.

This clonotype showed up many times. V and J are TRBV20-1 and TRBJ2-7; no clear D gene. The CDR3 covers 13 residues. Trimming took 0 bases from V and 4 from J, leaving 10 bases between them. CDR1 DFQATT and CDR2 SNEGSKA come from the germline V gene (reference sequence). The CDR3 nucleotides read TGCAGTGCTAGAGATAGGGCTACGTACGAGCAGTACTTC. It translates to CSARDRATYEQYF.

Concerning this clonotype: A read error is possible here, since a much larger clone lies one base away. V usage is TRBV29-1 and J usage is TRBJ2-7; D is undetermined. With 6 bases removed from V and 7 bases from J, the gap between germline ends came to 13 bases. There are 11 residues in the CDR3. CDR1 is SQVTM, CDR2 ANQGSEA, per germline. The CDR3 region is CSVLVLREQYF. As DNA, the CDR3 is TGCAGCGTACTCGTGTTGCGGGAGCAGTACTTC.

With respect to this clonotype: Being one base from a much bigger clone, this may be a read error. This chain links TRBV29-1 with TRBJ1-1, with 7 positions matching TRBD1. Germline CDR1 reads SQVTM; CDR2 reads ANQGSEA. This CDR3 is 13 amino acids long. The CDR3, as DNA: TGCAGCGTCCTCAGACAGGGAGGGACTGAAGTTTTCTTT. Translation gives CSVLRQGGTEVFF. Filled out from reference TRBV29-1 and TRBJ1-1, the complete variable domain reads SAVISQKPSRDICQRGTSLTIQCQVDSQVTMMFWYRQQPGQSLTLIATANQGSEATYESGFVIDKFPISRPNLTFSTLTVSNMSPEDSSIYLCSVLRQGGTEVFFGQGTRLTVV.

About this clonotype itself: This may be a read error, as it is one base from a much larger clone. The chain carries TRBV6-2 or TRBV6-3 and TRBJ1-1; D not resolved. CDR1 is MNHEY, CDR2 SVGEGT, per germline. The CDR3 runs to 14 residues. The V gene lost 0 bases and the J gene lost 3 bases, with 8 bases spanning the gap. CDR3: CASSYSREDTEAFF. DNA of the CDR3: TGTGCCAGCAGTTACTCAAGGGAAGACACTGAAGCTTTCTTT.

This clonotype occurred a few times. A much more abundant neighbour one base away suggests this may be a read error. The chain employs TRBV20-1 and TRBJ2-2; TRBD2 aligns across 9 bases. The V gene's germline CDR1 is DFQATT and CDR2 SNEGSKA (reference sequence). CDR3 size: 15 residues. The CDR3: CNASFATSGTGELFF. The CDR3 region has the DNA TGCAATGCTAGTTTTGCGACTAGCGGCACCGGGGAGCTGTTTTTT.

A note on this clonotype: This may arise from a read error, as a much more abundant clone is one base away. V and J are TRBV6-6 and TRBJ2-4; D gene ambiguous. The CDR3 spans 19 residues. The ends were cut back, 0 bases at V and 0 bases at J, with 18 bases in the middle. Germline V lookup: CDR1 MNHNY, CDR2 SVGAGI (reference sequence). CDR3 in DNA: TGTGCCAGCAGTTACTCGAACAAGAGGATGGATCTAGCCAAAAACATTCAGTACTTC. Residues: CASSYSNKRMDLAKNIQYF.

The chain uses TRBV11-2 and TRBJ1-1; D not resolved. The CDR3 contains 13 residues. V shed 0 bases and J shed 7 bases, with 9 bases lying between them. In germline, CDR1 is SGHAT, CDR2 FQNNGV. The CDR3 nucleotides are TGTGCCAGCAGCTTAGATCGATACATTGAAGCTTTCTTT. This gives the protein CASSLDRYIEAFF.

For this clonotype: A junction boundary mismatches the germline segment, possibly from a read error. In DNA, the CDR3 is TGCACCGTTAAAACTAACGGGAGAAAAACCGGGGAGCTGTTTTTT. Translated: CTVKTNGRKTGELFF. The V call is TRBV29-1, the J call TRBJ2-2; D possibly corresponds to TRBD2 (6 bases). The CDR3 length is 15 residues. Germline CDR1 is SQVTM and CDR2 is ANQGSEA.

Points on this clonotype: This may be a read error: a much more frequent sequence differs by one nucleotide. The chain is built from TRBV29-1 and TRBJ2-7; D may be TRBD2 (5 bases). The CDR3 totals 14 residues. Germline loops: CDR1 SQVTM, CDR2 ANQGSEA. The DNA of the CDR3 is TGCAGCGTTGTGGCTAGCAGGAACCTCTACGGGCAGTACTTC. It encodes CSVVASRNLYGQYF.

Concerning this clonotype: Just one base apart from a much larger clone, this may be a read error. The rearrangement uses TRBV12-3 or TRBV12-4 and TRBJ2-3; D is possibly TRBD2 (5 bases). V lost 4 bases and J lost 6, with 14 bases in between. This CDR3 region has 14 residues. CDR3 protein: CASSSLVSVDTQYF. CDR3 nucleotide sequence: TGTGCCAGCAGTTCACTAGTCAGCGTGGATACGCAGTATTTT.

A word on this clonotype: Relative to the germline gene, one junction end is altered; a read error may explain this. The CDR3 sequence is CASSRRQGTHQPQHF. As DNA, the CDR3 is TGCGCCAGCAGCCGCAGACAGGGTACCCATCAGCCCCAGCATTTT. V is TRBV6-2 or TRBV6-3 and J is TRBJ1-5; 7 bases align to TRBD1. This CDR3 has 15 residues. The V gene's germline CDR1 is MNHEY and CDR2 SVGEGT.

On this clonotype: Its ends do not fully match the called genes, so a read error is possible. The chain links TRBV12-3 or TRBV12-4 to TRBJ1-2; 7 nucleotides match TRBD1. There are 11 residues in the CDR3. The DNA of the CDR3 is TGTACCAGCAGTAAGGGGACAGACTATACCTTC. Translating it yields CTSSKGTDYTF.

A note on this clonotype: Sequence at one end of the junction differs from germline and may be a read error. This chain joins TRBV11-3 and TRBJ2-1; D is tentatively TRBD1 or TRBD2 (5 bases each). Germline assignment: CDR1 SGHNT and CDR2 YENEEA. CDR3 length: 15 residues. This chain's CDR3 is CAGSPLGVGVGEQFF. As DNA, the CDR3 is TGTGCCGGCAGCCCACTGGGAGTAGGGGTAGGGGAGCAGTTCTTC.

In regard to this clonotype: The junction departs from the called germline gene at one end, perhaps through a read error. The chain combines TRBV6-2 or TRBV6-3 with TRBJ1-3, with D unclear. CDR1 is MNHEY, CDR2 SVGEGT, per germline. The CDR3 spans 17 residues. CDR3 coding DNA: TGTGCCAGCAGTTGGGATACCCGAGGCTACTCTGGAAACACCGTATATTTT. This codes for CASSWDTRGYSGNTVYF.

Comment on this clonotype: Mismatch with germline at one junction end may stem from a read error. V and J are TRBV20-1 and TRBJ2-7, with 10 bases identical to TRBD2. Germline assignment: CDR1 DFQATT and CDR2 SNEGSKA (reference sequence). CDR3 length: 16 residues. The CDR3 sequence: CNARNRTSGDAYEQYF. CDR3 sequence (DNA): TGCAATGCTAGAAATCGCACTAGCGGGGACGCCTACGAGCAGTACTTC.

Comment on this clonotype: A read error may produce the germline difference seen at one junction end. The gene calls are TRBV6-2 or TRBV6-3 and TRBJ2-1; D uncertain. CDR3 length: 13 amino acids. The germline V gene encodes CDR1 MNHEY and CDR2 SVGEGT. The CDR3 region is CASNLVPPNKQFF. DNA of the CDR3: TGTGCCAGCAACCTCGTCCCCCCCAATAAGCAATTCTTC.

J is TRBJ2-7 and V is TRBV11-3; D possibly corresponds to TRBD1 (5 bases). Trimming shortened V by 0 bases and J by 3 bases, and 15 bases separated the two germline ends. There are 16 residues in the CDR3. Germline CDR1 SGHNT, CDR2 YENEEA. The CDR3 is CASSLDGADNIYEQYF. CDR3 coding DNA: TGTGCCAGCAGCTTAGATGGGGCGGACAATATCTACGAGCAGTACTTC. The full variable domain, with the rest looked up from reference TRBV11-3 and TRBJ2-7, is EAGVVQSPRYKIIEKKQPVAFWCNPISGHNTLYWYLQNLGQGPELLIRYENEEAVDDSQLPKDRFSAERLKGVDSTLKIQPAELGDSAVYLCASSLDGADNIYEQYFGPGTRLTVT.

For this clonotype: This CDR3 is missing its conserved last phenylalanine or tryptophan, likely due to a read error. Because the CDR3's place on the DNA is in doubt, the DNA is left out and the CDR3 is given as listed by TCRdb. The chain combines TRBV11-1 with TRBJ1-6. The CDR3 adds up to 14 amino acids, both ends counted. Germline V gene data show CDR1 as SGHAT and CDR2 as FQDESV (reference sequence). The CDR3 sequence: CASSADTYNSLLHS.

Of note for this clonotype: A read error may be the cause here, since a much bigger clone is one base away. The conserved phenylalanine or tryptophan normally closing the CDR3 is absent here, so this likely arose from a read error. This chain uses TRBV20-1 with TRBJ1-6; 7 bases are a match to TRBD1. Germline V CDR1 and CDR2: DFQATT, SNEGSKA (reference sequence). The CDR3 is made up of 15 amino acids. The J segment lost 4 bases and the V segment lost 1 base, leaving 4 bases of the junction unmatched. This CDR3 is CSARGETGYNSPLHS. In DNA form, the CDR3 reads TGCAGTGCTAGAGGGGAGACAGGGTATAATTCACCCCTCCACTCT.

The CDR3 protein is CASSLGQMDGYTF. The CDR3 nucleotides read TGTGCCAGCAGCTTGGGACAGATGGATGGCTACACCTTC. The chain links TRBV7-3 to TRBJ1-2; 7 positions match TRBD1. Germline V CDR1 and CDR2: SGHTA, FQGTGA. After removal of 3 bases from V and 6 bases from J, the junction contained 4 bases not matched to a gene. This CDR3 is built from 13 residues.

About this clonotype: The CDR3 does not end in the conserved phenylalanine or tryptophan, so this is likely a read error. The chain uses TRBV20-1 and TRBJ2-3, with a weak D call TRBD2 (6 bases). The CDR3 has 14 amino acids. V was pared by 5 bases and J by 4 bases, with 16 bases between. Germline V gives CDR1 DFQATT, CDR2 SNEGSKA (reference sequence). CDR3 loop: CSAPKWEESDTQYL. The DNA for the CDR3 is TGCAGTGCTCCGAAGTGGGAGGAATCAGATACGCAGTATCTT.

The V gene is TRBV7-9, the J gene TRBJ2-6; D not resolved. V lost 4 bases and J lost 2, with 15 bases in between. CDR1 is SEHNR and CDR2 is FQNEAQ in the germline V gene (reference sequence). This CDR3 is built from 17 residues. CDR3 region: CASSSSYLGAGANVLTF. CDR3 nucleotide sequence: TGTGCCAGCAGCTCCTCCTATCTGGGTGCTGGGGCCAACGTCCTGACTTTC.

The chain uses TRBV11-1 and TRBJ1-2, with 7 bases matching TRBD1. In germline, CDR1 is SGHAT, CDR2 FQDESV (reference sequence). The ends lost 5 bases at V and 8 bases at J; junction bases unmatched: 11. This CDR3 comprises 14 residues. The CDR3 sequence is CASSIRQGLLGYTF. The DNA for the CDR3 is TGTGCCAGCAGCATCAGACAGGGTTTGTTGGGCTACACCTTC.

This clonotype was seen more than once but under ten times. The chain couples TRBV11-2 to TRBJ2-1, with a weak D call TRBD2 (7 bases). V was clipped by 5 bases and J by 10 bases, with 18 bases between them. The CDR3 is made up of 14 amino acids. Germline V CDR1 and CDR2: SGHAT, FQNNGV. The CDR3 sequence is CASSGGAGVKEQFF. CDR3 DNA sequence: TGTGCCAGCAGCGGGGGGGCTGGAGTCAAAGAGCAGTTCTTC.

The table lists this clonotype with a few counts. One base away lies a much larger clone, so this may be a sequencing read error. V gene TRBV4-1 combines with J gene TRBJ2-3; TRBD1 agrees at 10 bases. Germline CDR1 MGHRA, CDR2 YSYEKL. The CDR3 extends over 17 amino acids. CDR3 DNA: TGCGCCAGCAGCCGAACCGGGACAGGGGACCTCACAGGTACGCAGTATTTT. Translating gives CASSRTGTGDLTGTQYF.